This TCR beta chain was profiled in a study of beta chain features in type 1 diabetes. The sequenced template was cDNA made from the entire isolated RNA. Here immunoSEQ multiplex PCR was the method, and the copy in TCRdb shows in-frame clones only, minus some. The sample shows some 360,000 clones, about 20% of them seen only once. CDR3 size: 12 residues. The ends were cut back, 6 bases at V and 10 bases at J, with 18 bases in the middle. Germline CDR1 is GTSNPN and CDR2 is SVGIG (reference sequence). This clone was seen more than once but under ten times. The chain combines TRBV30 with TRBJ1-2; D is unresolved. The sequencing input was naive CD4+ T cells from blood. This TCR came from a woman between 18 and 29 years old in good health. The CDR3 here is CACKERTRVYTF. The CDR3 nucleotides are TGTGCCTGCAAGGAGCGGACTCGGGTCTACACCTTC.